The clone carrying this T cell receptor beta chain was observed a single time. The method was immunoSEQ multiplex PCR; TCRdb's version includes in-frame clones alone and lacks a portion of them. The sample shows approximately 110,000 clones, about 75% of them seen only once. This sample stems from a study of blood T cell repertoires in COVID-19. The overall study: The cDNA or gDNA used as material had been derived from T cells, B-cell-depleted T cells, or PBMCs.

From germline, CDR1 is DFQATT and CDR2 SNEGSKA (reference sequence). The CDR3 has 11 residues. Trimming left V 2 bases short and J 3 bases short, with 4 bases between. The source material was peripheral blood. The chain is built from TRBV20-1 and TRBJ1-1, with D uncertain. This clonotype originated in an older man with acute or convalescent COVID-19. The CDR3 region has the DNA TGCAGTGCTAGACAGGACACTGAAGCTTTCTTT. Its protein is CSARQDTEAFF.